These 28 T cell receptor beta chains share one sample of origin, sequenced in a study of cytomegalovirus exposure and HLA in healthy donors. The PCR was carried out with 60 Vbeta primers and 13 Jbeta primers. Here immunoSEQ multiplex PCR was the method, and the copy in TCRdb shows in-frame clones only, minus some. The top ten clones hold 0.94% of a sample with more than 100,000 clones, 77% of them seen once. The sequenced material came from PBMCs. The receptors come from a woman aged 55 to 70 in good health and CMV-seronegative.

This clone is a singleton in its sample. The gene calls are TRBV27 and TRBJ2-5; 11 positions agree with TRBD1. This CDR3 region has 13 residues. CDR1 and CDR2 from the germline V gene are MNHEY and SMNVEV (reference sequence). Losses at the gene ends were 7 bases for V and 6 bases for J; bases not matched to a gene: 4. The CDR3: CASTGTGGKTQYF. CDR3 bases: TGTGCCAGCACCGGGACAGGGGGGAAGACCCAGTACTTC.

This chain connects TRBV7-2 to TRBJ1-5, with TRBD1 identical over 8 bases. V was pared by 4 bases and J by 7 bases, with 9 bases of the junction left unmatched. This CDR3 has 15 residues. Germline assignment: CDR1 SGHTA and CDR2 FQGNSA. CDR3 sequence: CASSSRTGTGQPQHF. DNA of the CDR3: TGTGCCAGCAGCTCGAGGACAGGGACGGGCCAGCCCCAGCATTTT.

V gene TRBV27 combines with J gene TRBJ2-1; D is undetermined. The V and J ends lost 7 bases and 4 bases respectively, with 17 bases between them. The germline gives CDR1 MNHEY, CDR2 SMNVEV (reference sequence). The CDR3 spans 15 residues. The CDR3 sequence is CASTLTIDTYNEQFF. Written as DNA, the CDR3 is TGTGCCAGCACCCTAACGATAGATACGTACAATGAGCAGTTCTTC.

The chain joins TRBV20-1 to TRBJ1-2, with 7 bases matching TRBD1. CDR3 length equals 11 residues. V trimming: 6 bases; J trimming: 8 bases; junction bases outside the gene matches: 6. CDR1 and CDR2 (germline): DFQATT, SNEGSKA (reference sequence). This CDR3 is CSAPQGTGYTF. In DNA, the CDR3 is TGCAGTGCCCCACAGGGGACAGGCTACACCTTC.

Written as DNA, the CDR3 is TGTGCCAGCAGCCAGGTGGACAGTCTTAATGAAAAACTGTTTTTT. Encoded protein: CASSQVDSLNEKLFF. The rearrangement joins TRBV4-2 to TRBJ1-4, with D perhaps TRBD1 (6 bases). The V gene lost 3 bases and the J gene lost 4 bases, with 12 bases spanning the gap. Germline V gene sequence: CDR1 LGHNA, CDR2 YNFKEQ. This CDR3 is 15 amino acids long.

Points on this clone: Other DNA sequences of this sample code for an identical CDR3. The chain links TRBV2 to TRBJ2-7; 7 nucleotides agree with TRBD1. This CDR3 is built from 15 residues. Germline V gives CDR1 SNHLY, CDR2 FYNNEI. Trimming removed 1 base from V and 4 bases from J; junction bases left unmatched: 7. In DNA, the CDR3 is TGTGCCAGCAGTGAAGAGGGGACAGCTACTTACGAGCAGTACTTC. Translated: CASSEEGTATYEQYF.

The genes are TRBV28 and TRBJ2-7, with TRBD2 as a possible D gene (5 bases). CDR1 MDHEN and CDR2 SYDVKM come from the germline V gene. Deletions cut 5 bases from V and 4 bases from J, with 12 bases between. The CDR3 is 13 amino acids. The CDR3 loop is CASSPGSAYEQYF. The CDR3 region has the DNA TGTGCCAGCAGTCCGGGAAGCGCGTACGAGCAGTACTTC.

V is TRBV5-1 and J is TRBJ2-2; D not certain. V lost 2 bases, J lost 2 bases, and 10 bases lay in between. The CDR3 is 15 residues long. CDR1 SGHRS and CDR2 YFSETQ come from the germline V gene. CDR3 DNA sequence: TGCGCCAGCAGCTTCGAGCGAGCTAACACCGGGGAGCTGTTTTTT. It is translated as CASSFERANTGELFF. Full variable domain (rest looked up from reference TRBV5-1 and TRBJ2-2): KAGVTQTPRYLIKTRGQQVTLSCSPISGHRSVSWYQQTPGQGLQFLFEYFSETQRNKGNFPGRFSGRQFSNSRSEMNVSTLELGDSALYLCASSFERANTGELFFGEGSRLTVL.

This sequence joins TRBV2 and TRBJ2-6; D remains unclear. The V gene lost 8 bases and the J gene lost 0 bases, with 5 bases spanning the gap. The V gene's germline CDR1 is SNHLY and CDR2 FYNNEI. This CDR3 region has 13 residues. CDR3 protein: CASASSGANVLTF. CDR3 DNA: TGTGCCAGCGCGTCCTCTGGGGCCAACGTCCTGACTTTC.

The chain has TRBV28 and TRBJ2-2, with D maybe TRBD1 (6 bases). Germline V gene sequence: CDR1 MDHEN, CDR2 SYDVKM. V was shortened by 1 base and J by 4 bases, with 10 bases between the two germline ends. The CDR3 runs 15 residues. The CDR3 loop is CASSLSGAGTGELFF. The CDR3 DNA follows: TGTGCCAGCAGTTTATCAGGGGCGGGCACCGGGGAGCTGTTTTTT.

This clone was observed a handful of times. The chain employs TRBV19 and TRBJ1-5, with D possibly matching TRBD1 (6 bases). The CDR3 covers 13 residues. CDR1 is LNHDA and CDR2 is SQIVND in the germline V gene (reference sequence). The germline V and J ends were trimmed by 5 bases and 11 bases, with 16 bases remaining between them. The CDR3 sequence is CASSAIQGLAQHF. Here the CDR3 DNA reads TGTGCCAGTAGTGCGATACAGGGTTTGGCCCAGCATTTT.

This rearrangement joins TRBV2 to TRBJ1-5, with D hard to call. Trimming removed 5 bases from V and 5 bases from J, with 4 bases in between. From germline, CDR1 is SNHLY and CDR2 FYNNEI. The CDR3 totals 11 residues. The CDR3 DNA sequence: TGTGCCAGCAGTACGGATCAGCCCCAGCATTTT. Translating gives CASSTDQPQHF. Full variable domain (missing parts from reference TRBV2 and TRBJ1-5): EPEVTQTPSHQVTQMGQEVILRCVPISNHLYFYWYRQILGQKVEFLVSFYNNEISEKSEIFDDQFSVERPDGSNFTLKIRSTKLEDSAMYFCASSTDQPQHFGDGTRLSIL.

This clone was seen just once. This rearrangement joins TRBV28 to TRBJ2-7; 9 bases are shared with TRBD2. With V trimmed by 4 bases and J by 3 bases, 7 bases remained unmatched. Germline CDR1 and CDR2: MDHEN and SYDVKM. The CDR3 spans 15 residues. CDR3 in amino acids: CASSWNLAGSYEQYF. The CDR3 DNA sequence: TGTGCCAGCAGTTGGAATCTAGCGGGGAGCTACGAGCAGTACTTC.

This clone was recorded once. As DNA, the CDR3 is TGTGCGACTCGAGGTGACACCGGGGAGCTGTTTTTT. The encoded protein is CATRGDTGELFF. The J gene is TRBJ2-2, the V gene TRBV7-8; D is undetermined. The CDR3 is made up of 12 amino acids. Germline V gene data show CDR1 as SGHVS and CDR2 as FQNEAQ.

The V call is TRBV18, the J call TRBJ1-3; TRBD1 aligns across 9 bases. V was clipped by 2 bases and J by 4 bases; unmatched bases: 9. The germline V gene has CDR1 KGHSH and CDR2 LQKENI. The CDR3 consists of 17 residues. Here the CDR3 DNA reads TGTGCCAGCTCACCATTGCCGGGACAGGGCTCCGGAAACACCATATATTTT. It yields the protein CASSPLPGQGSGNTIYF.

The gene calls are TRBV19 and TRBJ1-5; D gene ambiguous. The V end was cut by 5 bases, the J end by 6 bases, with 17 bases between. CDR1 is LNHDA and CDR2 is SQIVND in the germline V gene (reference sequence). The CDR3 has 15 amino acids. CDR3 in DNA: TGTGCCAGTAGTCCATCGGCCCCCGGCGGTCAGCCCCAGCATTTT. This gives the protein CASSPSAPGGQPQHF.

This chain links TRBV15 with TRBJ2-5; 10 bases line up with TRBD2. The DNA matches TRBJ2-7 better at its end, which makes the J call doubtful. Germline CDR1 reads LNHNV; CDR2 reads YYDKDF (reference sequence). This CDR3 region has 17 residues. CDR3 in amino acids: CATSRGRQRGGSYEQYF. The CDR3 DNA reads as TGTGCCACCAGCAGAGGCCGGCAGCGGGGGGGATCCTACGAGCAGTACTTC.

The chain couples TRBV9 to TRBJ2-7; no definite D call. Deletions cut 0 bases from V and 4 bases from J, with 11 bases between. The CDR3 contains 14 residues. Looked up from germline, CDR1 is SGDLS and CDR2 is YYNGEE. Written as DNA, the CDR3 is TGTGCCAGCAGCGTAGACGGCGGCGAGTACGAGCAGTACTTC. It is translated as CASSVDGGEYEQYF.

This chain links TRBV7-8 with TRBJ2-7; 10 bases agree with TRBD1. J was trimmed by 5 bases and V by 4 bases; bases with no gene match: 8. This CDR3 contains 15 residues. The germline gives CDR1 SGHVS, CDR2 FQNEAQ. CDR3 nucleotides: TGTGCCAGCAGCTCGCGGGACAGGGGAGGTCACGAGCAGTACTTC. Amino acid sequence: CASSSRDRGGHEQYF.

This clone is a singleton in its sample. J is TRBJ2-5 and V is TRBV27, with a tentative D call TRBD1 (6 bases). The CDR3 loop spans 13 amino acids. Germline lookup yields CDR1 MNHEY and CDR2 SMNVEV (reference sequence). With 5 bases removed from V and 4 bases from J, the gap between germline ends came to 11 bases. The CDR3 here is CASSRNRVETQYF. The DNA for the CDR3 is TGTGCCAGCAGTCGAAACAGGGTAGAGACCCAGTACTTC.

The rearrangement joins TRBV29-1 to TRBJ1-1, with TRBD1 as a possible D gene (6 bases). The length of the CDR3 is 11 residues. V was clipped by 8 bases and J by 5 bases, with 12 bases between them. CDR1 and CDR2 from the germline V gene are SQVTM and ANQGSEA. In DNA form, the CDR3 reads TGCAGCCCCGAGCAGGGGACTGAAGCTTTCTTT. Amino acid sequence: CSPEQGTEAFF.

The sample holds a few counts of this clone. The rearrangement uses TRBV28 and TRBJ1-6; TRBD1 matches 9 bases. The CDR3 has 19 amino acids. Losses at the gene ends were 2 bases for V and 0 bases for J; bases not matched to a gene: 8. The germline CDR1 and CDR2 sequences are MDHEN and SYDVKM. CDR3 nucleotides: TGTGCCAGCAGTTTAGGGACAGGGTTTTTTGTCTCCTATAATTCACCCCTCCACTTT. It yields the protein CASSLGTGFFVSYNSPLHF.

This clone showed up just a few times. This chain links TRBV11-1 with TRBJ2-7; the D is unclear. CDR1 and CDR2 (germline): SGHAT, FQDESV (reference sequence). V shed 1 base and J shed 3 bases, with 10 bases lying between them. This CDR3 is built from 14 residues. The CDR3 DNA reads TGTGCCAGCAGCTTAGGGGCACCGAGCTACGAGCAGTACTTC. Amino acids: CASSLGAPSYEQYF.

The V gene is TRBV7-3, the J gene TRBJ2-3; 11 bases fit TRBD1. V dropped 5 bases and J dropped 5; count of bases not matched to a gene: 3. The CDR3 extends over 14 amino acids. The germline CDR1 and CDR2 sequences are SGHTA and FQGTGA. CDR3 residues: CASSKGTGGDTQYF. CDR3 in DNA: TGTGCCAGCAGCAAAGGGACAGGGGGAGATACGCAGTATTTT.

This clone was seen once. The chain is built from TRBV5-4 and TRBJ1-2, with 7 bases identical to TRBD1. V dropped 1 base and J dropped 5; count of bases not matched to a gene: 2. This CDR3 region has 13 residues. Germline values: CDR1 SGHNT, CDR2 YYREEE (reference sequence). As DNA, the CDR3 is TGTGCCAGCAGCTTGCAGGGGGGATATGGCTACACCTTC. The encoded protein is CASSLQGGYGYTF.

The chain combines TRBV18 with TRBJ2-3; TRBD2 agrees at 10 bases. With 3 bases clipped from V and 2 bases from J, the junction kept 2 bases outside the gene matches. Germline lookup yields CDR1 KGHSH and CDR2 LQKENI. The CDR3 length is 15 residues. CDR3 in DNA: TGTGCCAGCTCACCGGGACTAGCGTACACAGATACGCAGTATTTT. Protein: CASSPGLAYTDTQYF. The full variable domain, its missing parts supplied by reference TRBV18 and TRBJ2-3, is NAGVMQNPRHLVRRRGQEARLRCSPMKGHSHVYWYRQLPEEGLKFMVYLQKENIIDESGMPKERFSAEFPKEGPSILRIQQVVRGDSAAYFCASSPGLAYTDTQYFGPGTRLTVL.

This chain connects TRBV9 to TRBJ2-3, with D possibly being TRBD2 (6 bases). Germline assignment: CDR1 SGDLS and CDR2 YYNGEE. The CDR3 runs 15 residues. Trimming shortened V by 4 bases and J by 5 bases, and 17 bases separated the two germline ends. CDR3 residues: CASSLGLWERDTQYF. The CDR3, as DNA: TGTGCCAGCAGCTTGGGACTTTGGGAGAGAGATACGCAGTATTTT.

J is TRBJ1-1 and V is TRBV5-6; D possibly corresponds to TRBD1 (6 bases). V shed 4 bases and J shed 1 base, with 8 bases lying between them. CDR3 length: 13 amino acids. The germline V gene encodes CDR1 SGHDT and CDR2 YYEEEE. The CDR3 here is CASSRTANTEAFF. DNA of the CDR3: TGTGCCAGCAGCCGGACAGCGAACACTGAAGCTTTCTTT.